The entry below gives a single TCR beta chain sequence along with its context. Its binding antigen is unknown. No base-level quality is on record; no much larger clone is a single base apart. Collaborating institutions collected whole blood in K2EDTA tubes following their own protocols. For TCRbeta analysis, collaborators shipped samples in one of three forms: frozen whole blood, isolated PBMCs, or DNA extracted from either of those sample types. TCRbeta CDR3 regions were amplified from genomic DNA by means of the immunoSEQ Assay, a bias-controlled multiplex PCR. The authors processed their data as follows. The number of nucleated cells in each sample was estimated from the amplification of reference gene primers within the assay. To quantify the absolute abundance of each unique TCRbeta CDR3 rearrangement, sequence reads were collapsed and filtered. For each sample, productive Simpson clonality was calculated as the square root of Simpson's diversity index across productive rearrangements. Entries here come from immuneACCESS through TCRdb and include only in-frame sequences with V and J called. Some clones fail to appear in such tables; in the studies checked, an unresolved V gene covers under half of the shortfall, and the cause of the remainder is unknown. V and J calls and clone size are given by that table; D and trimming were obtained from the DNA. The sample yields 150,000 or so clones; around 80% were counted once. The ten largest account for about 15% of the sample.

CDR1 MGHRA and CDR2 YSYEKL were looked up in the germline V gene. From the cysteine up to the phenylalanine, the CDR3 has a length of 19 residues. CDR3 DNA is the only sequence kept; it has 57 bases, read in frame from the first base. At the junction V is shortened by 4 bases and J by 1 base; bases outside the gene matches: 13. The sample is drawn from a study of blood T cell repertoires in COVID-19 (dated by TCRdb to 2018 to 2020). Turning to the overall study: The collaborator samples originated in the United States, Italy and Spain and spanned the acute and convalescent phases of COVID-19. The material from the prospective study consisted of cDNA or gDNA derived from T cells, B-cell-depleted T cells, or PBMCs. Subjects who had been exposed to COVID-19, were actively infected with it, or had recovered from it provided the deeply sampled blood TCRbeta repertoires that made up the dataset. The repertoires were made available in a free public database intended to serve as a resource for research on the immune response to SARS-CoV-2. Samples came from the ongoing ImmuneRACE study (first 160 participants) plus 1,254 subjects from 6 global collaborators. The sample metadata nearly always contained a de-identified subject ID, COVID-19 status, age in years and sex. Where HLA class I and class II types were available, the types were taken from metadata supplied by the sample provider, not from assay-based typing. What the authors observed across the whole study: The amount of clinical and demographic metadata varied by source and participant and was provided uncurated.

Here the chain combines TRBV4-1 and TRBJ2-4, with TRBD2 matching 10 junction bases. Sequences were obtained from peripheral blood. This receptor was obtained from a human donor with acute or convalescent COVID-19. The donor label of this sample is uncertain. The CDR3: CASSPIQAGGMAAKNIQYF. The DNA sequence reads TGCGCCAGCAGCCCGATACAAGCGGGGGGGATGGCGGCCAAAAACATTCAGTACTTC.